What follows describes a single T cell receptor beta chain. No antigen is known for it. This record belongs to a study of cytomegalovirus exposure and HLA in healthy donors. Findings and limits, study-wide: In a later analysis, a missense DCLRE1C variant was linked to TCR beta V- and J-gene trimming.

Trimming at V came to 2 bases and at J to 4 bases, leaving 5 bases not matched to a gene. The CDR3 sequence is 14 residues long. Germline lookup yields CDR1 MGHDK and CDR2 SYGVNS. PCR primers comprised 60 Vbeta and 13 Jbeta primers. Sequenced by immunoSEQ multiplex PCR; TCRdb stores in-frame clones only, minus some. The sample includes tens of thousands of clones, over 70% of them seen just once. The V and J genes are TRBV25-1 and TRBJ2-7; 7 nucleotides match TRBD1. The TCR comes from a woman aged 40 to 49 in good health and CMV-seropositive. The sequenced sample was PBMCs. DNA for the CDR3: TGTGCCAGCAGTGAACACGGCAGGGGGTACGAGCAGTACTTC. Translation: CASSEHGRGYEQYF.